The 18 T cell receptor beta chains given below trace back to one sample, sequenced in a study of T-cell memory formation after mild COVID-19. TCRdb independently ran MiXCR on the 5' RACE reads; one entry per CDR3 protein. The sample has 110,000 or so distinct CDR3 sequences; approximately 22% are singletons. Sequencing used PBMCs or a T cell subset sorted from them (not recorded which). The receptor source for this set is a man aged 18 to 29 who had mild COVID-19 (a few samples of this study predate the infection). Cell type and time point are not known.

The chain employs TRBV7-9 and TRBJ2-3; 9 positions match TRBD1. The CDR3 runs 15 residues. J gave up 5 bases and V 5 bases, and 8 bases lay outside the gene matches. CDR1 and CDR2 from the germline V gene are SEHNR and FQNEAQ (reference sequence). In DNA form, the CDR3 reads TGTGCCAGCAGCCCCTCGACAGGGGGTCAAGATACGCAGTATTTT. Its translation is CASSPSTGGQDTQYF. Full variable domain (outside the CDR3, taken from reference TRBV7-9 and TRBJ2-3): DTGVSQNPRHKITKRGQNVTFRCDPISEHNRLYWYRQTLGQGPEFLTYFQNEAQLEKSRLLSDRFSAERPKGSFSTLEIQRTEQGDSAMYLCASSPSTGGQDTQYFGPGTRLTVL.

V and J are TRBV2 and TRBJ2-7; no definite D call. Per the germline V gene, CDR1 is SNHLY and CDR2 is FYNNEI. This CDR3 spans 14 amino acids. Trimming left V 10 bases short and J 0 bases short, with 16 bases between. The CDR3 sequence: CAIGGPQSSYEQYV. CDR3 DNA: TGTGCCATCGGTGGGCCTCAAAGCTCCTACGAGCAGTACGTC.

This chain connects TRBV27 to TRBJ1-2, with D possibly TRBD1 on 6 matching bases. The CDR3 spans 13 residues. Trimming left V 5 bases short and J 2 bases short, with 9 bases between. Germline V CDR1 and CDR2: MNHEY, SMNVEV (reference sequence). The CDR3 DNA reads TGTGCCAGCAGTCCCGGGGGCAACTATGGCTACACCTTC. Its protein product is CASSPGGNYGYTF.

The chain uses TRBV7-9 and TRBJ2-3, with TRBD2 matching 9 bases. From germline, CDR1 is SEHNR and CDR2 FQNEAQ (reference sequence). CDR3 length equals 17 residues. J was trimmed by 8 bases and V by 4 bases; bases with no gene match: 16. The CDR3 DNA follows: TGTGCCAGCAGCTCCCCCATTGTTGCGGGGGGGCGGGGTACGCAGTATTTT. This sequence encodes CASSSPIVAGGRGTQYF. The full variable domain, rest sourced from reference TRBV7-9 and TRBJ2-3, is DTGVSQNPRHKITKRGQNVTFRCDPISEHNRLYWYRQTLGQGPEFLTYFQNEAQLEKSRLLSDRFSAERPKGSFSTLEIQRTEQGDSAMYLCASSSPIVAGGRGTQYFGPGTRLTVL.

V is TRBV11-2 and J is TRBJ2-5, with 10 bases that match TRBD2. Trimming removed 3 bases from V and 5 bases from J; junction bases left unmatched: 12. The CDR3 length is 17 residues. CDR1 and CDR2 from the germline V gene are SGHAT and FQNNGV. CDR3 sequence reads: CASSLGGLASLGETQYF. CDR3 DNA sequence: TGTGCCAGCAGCTTGGGGGGACTAGCGAGTCTCGGGGAGACCCAGTACTTC. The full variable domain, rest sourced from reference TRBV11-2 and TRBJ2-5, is EAGVAQSPRYKIIEKRQSVAFWCNPISGHATLYWYQQILGQGPKLLIQFQNNGVVDDSQLPKDRFSAERLKGVDSTLKIQPAKLEDSAVYLCASSLGGLASLGETQYFGPGTRLLVL.

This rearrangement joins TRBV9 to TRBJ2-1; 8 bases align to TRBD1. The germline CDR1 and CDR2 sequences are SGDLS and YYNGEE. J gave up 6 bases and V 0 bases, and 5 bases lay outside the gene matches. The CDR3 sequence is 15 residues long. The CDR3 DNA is TGTGCCAGCAGCGTAGAGACAGGGGTTTTCAATGAGCAGTTCTTC. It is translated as CASSVETGVFNEQFF.

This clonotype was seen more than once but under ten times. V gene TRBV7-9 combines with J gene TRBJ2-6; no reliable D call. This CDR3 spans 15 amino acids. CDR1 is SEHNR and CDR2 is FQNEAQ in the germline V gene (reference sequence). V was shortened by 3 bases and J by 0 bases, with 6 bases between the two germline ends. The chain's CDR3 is CASSLSTSGANVLTF. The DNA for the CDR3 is TGTGCCAGCAGCTTGAGTACCTCTGGGGCCAACGTCCTGACTTTC.

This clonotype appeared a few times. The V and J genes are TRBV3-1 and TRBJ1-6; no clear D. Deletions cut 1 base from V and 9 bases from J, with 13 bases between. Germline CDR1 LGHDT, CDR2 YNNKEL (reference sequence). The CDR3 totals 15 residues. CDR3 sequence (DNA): TGTGCCAGCAGCCAAGTCGGAGGCGTCGGTTCACCCCTCCACTTT. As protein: CASSQVGGVGSPLHF.

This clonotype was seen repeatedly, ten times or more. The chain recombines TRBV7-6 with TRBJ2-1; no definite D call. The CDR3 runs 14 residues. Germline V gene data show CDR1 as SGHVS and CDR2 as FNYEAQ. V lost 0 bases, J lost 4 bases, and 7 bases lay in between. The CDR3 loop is CASSLAGTYNEQFF. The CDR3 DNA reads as TGTGCCAGCAGCTTAGCAGGAACATACAATGAGCAGTTCTTC.

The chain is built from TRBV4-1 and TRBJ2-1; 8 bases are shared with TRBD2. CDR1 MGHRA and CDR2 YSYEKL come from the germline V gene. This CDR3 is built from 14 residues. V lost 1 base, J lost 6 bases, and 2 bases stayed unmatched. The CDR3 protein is CASSQGLAGNEQFF. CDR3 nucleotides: TGCGCCAGCAGCCAAGGGCTAGCGGGCAATGAGCAGTTCTTC.

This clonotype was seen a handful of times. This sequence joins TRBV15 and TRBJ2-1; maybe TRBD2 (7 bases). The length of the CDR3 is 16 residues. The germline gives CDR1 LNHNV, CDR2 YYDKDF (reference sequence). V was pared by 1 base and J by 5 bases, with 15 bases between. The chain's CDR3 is CATSRVMGRGNNEQFF. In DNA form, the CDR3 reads TGTGCCACCAGCAGAGTGATGGGGAGGGGGAACAATGAGCAGTTCTTC.

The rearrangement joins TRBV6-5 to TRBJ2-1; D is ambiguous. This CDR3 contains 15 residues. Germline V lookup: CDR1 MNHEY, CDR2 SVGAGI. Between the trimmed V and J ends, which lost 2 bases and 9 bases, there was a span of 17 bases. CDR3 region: CASSYGLEWAGEQFF. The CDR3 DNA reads TGTGCCAGCAGTTACGGCCTAGAATGGGCCGGTGAGCAGTTCTTC.

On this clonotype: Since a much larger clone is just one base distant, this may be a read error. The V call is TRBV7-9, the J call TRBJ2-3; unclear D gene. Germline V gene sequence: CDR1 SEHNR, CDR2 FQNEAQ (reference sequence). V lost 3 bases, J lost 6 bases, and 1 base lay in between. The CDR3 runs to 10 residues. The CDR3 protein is CASSFDTQYF. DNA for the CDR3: TGTGCCAGCAGCTTTGATACGCAGTATTTT.

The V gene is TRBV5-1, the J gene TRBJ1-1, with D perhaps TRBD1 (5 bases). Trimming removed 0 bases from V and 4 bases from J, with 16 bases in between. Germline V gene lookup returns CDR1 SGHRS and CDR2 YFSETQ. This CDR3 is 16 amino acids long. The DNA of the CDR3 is TGCGCCAGCAGCTTGGCCCTGAGGGGATTTGGCACTGAAGCTTTCTTT. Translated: CASSLALRGFGTEAFF.

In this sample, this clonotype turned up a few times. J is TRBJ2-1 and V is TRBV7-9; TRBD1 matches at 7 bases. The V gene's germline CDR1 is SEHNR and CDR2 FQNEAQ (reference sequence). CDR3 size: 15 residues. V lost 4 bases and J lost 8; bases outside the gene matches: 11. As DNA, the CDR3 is TGTGCCAGCAGCTCACCCGGGACAGAACGGTATGAGCAGTTCTTC. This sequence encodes CASSSPGTERYEQFF.

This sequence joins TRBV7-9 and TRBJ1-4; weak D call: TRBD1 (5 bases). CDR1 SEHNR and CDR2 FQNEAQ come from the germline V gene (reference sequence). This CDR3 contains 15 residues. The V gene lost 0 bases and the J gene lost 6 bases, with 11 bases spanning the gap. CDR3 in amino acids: CASSLAARADEKLFF. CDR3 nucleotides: TGTGCCAGCAGCTTAGCCGCCAGGGCTGATGAAAAACTGTTTTTT.

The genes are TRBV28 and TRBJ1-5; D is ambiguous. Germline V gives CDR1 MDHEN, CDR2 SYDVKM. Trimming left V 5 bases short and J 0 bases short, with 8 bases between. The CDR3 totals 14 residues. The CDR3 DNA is TGTGCCAGCAGTGATAGGAATAGCAATCAGCCCCAGCATTTT. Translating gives CASSDRNSNQPQHF.

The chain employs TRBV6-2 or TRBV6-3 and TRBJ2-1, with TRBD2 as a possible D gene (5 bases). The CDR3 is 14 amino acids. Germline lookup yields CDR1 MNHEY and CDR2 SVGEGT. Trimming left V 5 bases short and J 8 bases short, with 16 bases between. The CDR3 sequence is CASSITPRVDEQFF. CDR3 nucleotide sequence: TGTGCCAGCAGTATTACACCGCGGGTTGATGAGCAGTTCTTC.